This passage covers 8 T cell receptor beta chains from one sample sequenced in a study of CD8 T cells in Susac syndrome. RNA amounts of about 0.5 to 1 ug underwent reverse transcription with random hexamers. TCRdb ran MiXCR on the immunoSEQ multiplex PCR reads and lists one entry per CDR3 protein. The profile covers 150,000 or so distinct CDR3 sequences, with roughly 94% appearing a single time and around 0.093% taken by the ten largest. Sequencing was performed on CD4+ T cells from PBMCs. The source is a human donor with multiple sclerosis.

V gene TRBV19 combines with J gene TRBJ1-5; D is unresolved. Germline V gene data show CDR1 as LNHDA and CDR2 as SQIVND (reference sequence). The length of the CDR3 is 15 residues. The germline V and J ends were trimmed by 3 bases and 6 bases, with 15 bases remaining between them. CDR3 nucleotide sequence: TGTGCCAGTAGTATCCCCGGACCAATGAGTCAGCCCCAGCATTTT. Its translation is CASSIPGPMSQPQHF.

The chain combines TRBV30 with TRBJ2-1; 9 nucleotides line up with TRBD2. From germline, CDR1 is GTSNPN and CDR2 SVGIG (reference sequence). The CDR3 is made up of 14 amino acids. The trim removed 2 bases at V and 8 bases at J, leaving 7 bases unmatched. The CDR3 here is CAWSQGLASYEQFF. In nucleotides, the CDR3 is TGTGCCTGGAGTCAGGGACTAGCTAGTTATGAGCAGTTCTTC.

The chain is built from TRBV29-1 and TRBJ2-1; 7 bases map to TRBD2. Germline V lookup: CDR1 SQVTM, CDR2 ANQGSEA. J lost 6 bases, V lost 7 bases, and 18 bases had no gene match. This CDR3 has 16 residues. This CDR3 is CSAGGAGATRVNEQFF. In DNA, the CDR3 is TGCAGCGCTGGCGGGGCGGGAGCCACCAGGGTCAATGAGCAGTTCTTC.

The chain has TRBV9 and TRBJ2-7; weak D call: TRBD2 (6 bases). Germline V lookup: CDR1 SGDLS, CDR2 YYNGEE. CDR3 length: 13 residues. V dropped 3 bases and J dropped 7 bases, with 14 bases sitting between them. The DNA of the CDR3 is TGTGCCAGCAGCGGCGTGGAGGGTCCGGAGCAGTACTTC. It is translated as CASSGVEGPEQYF.

This sequence joins TRBV10-2 and TRBJ2-1; TRBD2 matches at 7 bases. Germline V CDR1 and CDR2: WSHSY, SAAADI. This CDR3 region has 11 residues. The J segment lost 15 bases and the V segment lost 3 bases, leaving 5 bases of the junction unmatched. CDR3 residues: CASSDGGSLFF. The CDR3 nucleotides are TGCGCCAGCAGTGATGGCGGGAGCCTGTTCTTC.

The chain employs TRBV5-1 and TRBJ2-2; D not resolved. This CDR3 contains 14 residues. V was cut by 5 bases and J by 3 bases, with 11 bases left in between. The germline CDR1 and CDR2 sequences are SGHRS and YFSETQ. CDR3 nucleotide sequence: TGCGCCAGCAGATTTATCACATACACCGGGGAGCTGTTTTTT. Its translation: CASRFITYTGELFF.

This chain links TRBV5-4 with TRBJ1-2; no reliable D call. CDR3 size: 14 residues. Germline V gives CDR1 SGHNT, CDR2 YYREEE (reference sequence). V was clipped by 4 bases and J by 4 bases, with 14 bases between them. CDR3 amino acids: CASSGWKGPYGYTF. The CDR3 coding sequence is TGTGCCAGCAGCGGATGGAAAGGACCCTATGGCTACACCTTC. Variable domain in full (rest from reference TRBV5-4 and TRBJ1-2): ETGVTQSPTHLIKTRGQQVTLRCSSQSGHNTVSWYQQALGQGPQFIFQYYREEENGRGNFPPRFSGLQFPNYSSELNVNALELDDSALYLCASSGWKGPYGYTFGSGTRLTVV.

This clonotype was observed once. J is TRBJ2-4 and V is TRBV5-6, with 11 bases matching TRBD2. This CDR3 has 14 amino acids. V gave up 1 base and J gave up 8 bases; unmatched junction bases: 2. CDR1 is SGHDT and CDR2 is YYEEEE in the germline V gene. Here the CDR3 reads CASSLTSGSDIQYF. In DNA, the CDR3 is TGTGCCAGCAGCTTGACTAGCGGGAGTGACATTCAGTACTTC. Supplemented by reference TRBV5-6 and TRBJ2-4, the full variable domain reads DAGVTQSPTHLIKTRGQQVTLRCSPKSGHDTVSWYQQALGQGPQFIFQYYEEEERQRGNFPDRFSGHQFPNYSSELNVNALLLGDSALYLCASSLTSGSDIQYFGAGTRLSVL.